The 3 T cell receptor beta chains in this list originate from one sample, sequenced in a study of blood T cell repertoires in COVID-19. Sequencing was performed with immunoSEQ multiplex PCR; in TCRdb, only in-frame clones are kept and a portion is missing. The sample holds about 160,000 clones, 88% seen once. The sample taken for sequencing was PBMCs or T cells enriched from blood (not recorded which). The origin of the receptors is a woman in her 50s who had recovered from COVID-19.

The gene calls are TRBV7-9 and TRBJ1-2; D unresolved. V was pared by 10 bases and J by 3 bases, with 15 bases between. Germline V gene lookup returns CDR1 SEHNR and CDR2 FQNEAQ (reference sequence). CDR3 length: 13 amino acids. CDR3 DNA sequence: TGTGCCACCGCCTCCCAACCAGACTATGGCTACACCTTC. Protein sequence: CATASQPDYGYTF.

The gene calls are TRBV5-1 and TRBJ2-2; the match to TRBD2 covers 8 bases. Germline trimming cut 7 bases from V and 4 bases from J; bases unmatched to any gene: 9. The length of the CDR3 is 15 residues. Germline assignment: CDR1 SGHRS and CDR2 YFSETQ. The CDR3 sequence: CASAGGARGTGELFF. CDR3 bases: TGCGCCAGCGCCGGGGGGGCCCGAGGCACCGGGGAGCTGTTTTTT.

This chain links TRBV5-1 with TRBJ2-4; D call uncertain. The V end lost 0 bases, the J end lost 1 base, and 11 bases lay between the germline ends. Germline CDR1 is SGHRS and CDR2 is YFSETQ. The CDR3 runs to 16 residues. The CDR3 coding sequence is TGCGCCAGCAGCTTGGAGGCGGTGATGGCCAAAAACATTCAGTACTTC. Translation gives CASSLEAVMAKNIQYF.